These 21 T cell receptor beta chains came from one sample sequenced in a study of OX40 agonist ivuxolimab in advanced cancers. Clones were read by immunoSEQ multiplex PCR, and TCRdb kept only the in-frame ones, dropping some. Of some 62,000 clones listed, 79% were seen once; the top ten hold approximately 11%. Sequencing was performed on CD4+ or CD8+ T cells sorted from blood, taken in a trial of the OX40 agonist ivuxolimab. These receptors all come from an adult with an advanced solid tumor such as melanoma, head and neck, liver or kidney cancer.

The J gene is TRBJ2-7, the V gene TRBV27, with 15 bases lining up with TRBD2. Trimming removed 5 bases from V and 1 base from J; junction bases left unmatched: 6. The CDR3 sequence is 17 residues long. Germline-derived CDR1 and CDR2 are MNHEY and SMNVEV (reference sequence). CDR3 sequence reads: CASSPGLAGGPSYEQYF. CDR3 bases: TGTGCCAGCAGTCCGGGACTAGCGGGGGGCCCGTCCTACGAGCAGTACTTC.

This clone was counted only a few times. The chain employs TRBV5-6 and TRBJ1-1; TRBD1 matches 8 bases. The germline gives CDR1 SGHDT, CDR2 YYEEEE. The CDR3 consists of 15 residues. Trimming cost V 2 bases and J 4 bases; bases outside gene matches: 7. The CDR3 protein is CASSFQGQGGTEAFF. CDR3 nucleotide sequence: TGTGCCAGCAGCTTCCAAGGACAGGGAGGCACTGAAGCTTTCTTT.

This clone was seen a few times. The rearrangement joins TRBV4-3 to TRBJ2-7; D remains ambiguous. V shed 0 bases and J shed 2 bases, with 11 bases lying between them. The CDR3 runs to 15 residues. Germline CDR1 LGHNA, CDR2 YSLEER. CDR3 residues: CASSQDTAVPYEQYF. The CDR3 region has the DNA TGCGCCAGCAGCCAAGATACAGCCGTGCCCTACGAGCAGTACTTC.

J is TRBJ2-1 and V is TRBV4-3, with a tentative D call TRBD2 (5 bases). This CDR3 is 15 amino acids long. V was pared by 0 bases and J by 5 bases, with 11 bases between. In germline, CDR1 is LGHNA, CDR2 YSLEER. DNA for the CDR3: TGCGCCAGCAGCCAAGATCGGCTAGCTAACAATGAGCAGTTCTTC. It yields the protein CASSQDRLANNEQFF.

This clone was found a few times. The chain recombines TRBV11-3 with TRBJ2-6; D remains ambiguous. V lost 5 bases and J lost 0, with 11 bases in between. Germline lookup yields CDR1 SGHNT and CDR2 YENEEA. The CDR3 sequence is 16 residues long. In DNA, the CDR3 is TGTGCCAGCAGCCCTAGAAACCCCTCTGGGGCCAACGTCCTGACTTTC. It encodes CASSPRNPSGANVLTF. Full variable domain (outside the CDR3, taken from reference TRBV11-3 and TRBJ2-6): EAGVVQSPRYKIIEKKQPVAFWCNPISGHNTLYWYLQNLGQGPELLIRYENEEAVDDSQLPKDRFSAERLKGVDSTLKIQPAELGDSAVYLCASSPRNPSGANVLTFGAGSRLTVL.

This clone occurred once. This chain uses TRBV27 with TRBJ2-1, with TRBD1 matching 8 bases. Trimming cost V 6 bases and J 0 bases; bases outside gene matches: 4. Germline values: CDR1 MNHEY, CDR2 SMNVEV (reference sequence). This CDR3 has 15 residues. The CDR3 DNA sequence: TGTGCCAGCAGGCCGGACAGGGCCTCCTACAATGAGCAGTTCTTC. It codes for CASRPDRASYNEQFF.

The rearrangement links TRBV13 to TRBJ2-1; 8 positions match TRBD1. Germline V gene sequence: CDR1 PRHDT, CDR2 FYEKMQ (reference sequence). J was trimmed by 3 bases and V by 3 bases; bases with no gene match: 4. The CDR3 extends over 15 amino acids. DNA for the CDR3: TGTGCCAGCAGCTTCGGGACAGGACACTACAATGAGCAGTTCTTC. It encodes CASSFGTGHYNEQFF.

The rearrangement joins TRBV10-2 to TRBJ1-6, with 9 bases lining up with TRBD1. CDR1 is WSHSY and CDR2 is SAAADI in the germline V gene. The CDR3 runs 14 residues. V was clipped by 7 bases and J by 8 bases; unmatched bases: 6. DNA of the CDR3: TGCGCCAGCACCACCGGGACAGGGCATTCACCCCTCCACTTT. This sequence encodes CASTTGTGHSPLHF.

CDR3 nucleotides: TGTGCCAGCAGCTTAGTATCACTAGCGGGGAAACGAATCACAGATACGCAGTATTTT. Translated: CASSLVSLAGKRITDTQYF. V and J are TRBV7-2 and TRBJ2-3; 10 positions match TRBD2. Germline CDR1 and CDR2: SGHTA and FQGNSA. V shed 1 base, J shed 2 bases, and the junction held 12 bases outside the gene matches. The CDR3 sequence is 19 residues long.

This chain uses TRBV11-3 with TRBJ2-3; possible D gene TRBD2, 6 bases. CDR1 and CDR2 from the germline V gene are SGHNT and YENEEA. The CDR3 sequence is 17 residues long. V was shortened by 1 base and J by 3 bases, with 17 bases between the two germline ends. The CDR3 protein is CASSLGWGEPSTDTQYF. CDR3 sequence (DNA): TGTGCCAGCAGCTTAGGCTGGGGGGAGCCCTCGACAGATACGCAGTATTTT.

The rearrangement links TRBV6-5 to TRBJ1-2, with 10 bases identical to TRBD1. V shed 7 bases and J 7 bases; nucleotides not matched to a gene: 9. Germline V gene sequence: CDR1 MNHEY, CDR2 SVGAGI. CDR3 size: 14 residues. The CDR3 region has the DNA TGTGCCAGCATAGATCGCGGGACAGGGGCTGGCTACACCTTC. Translated, it gives CASIDRGTGAGYTF.

The chain uses TRBV19 and TRBJ2-3; no definite D call. The CDR3 extends over 14 amino acids. V dropped 3 bases and J dropped 0 bases, with 7 bases sitting between them. Germline CDR1 reads LNHDA; CDR2 reads SQIVND (reference sequence). The CDR3 coding sequence is TGTGCCAGTAGTATCCAAGGGAGCACAGATACGCAGTATTTT. Translating it yields CASSIQGSTDTQYF.

The chain has TRBV5-5 and TRBJ1-1; maybe TRBD1 (6 bases). This CDR3 has 15 residues. V was pared by 4 bases and J by 0 bases, with 13 bases between. Germline loops: CDR1 SGHKS, CDR2 YYEKEE (reference sequence). CDR3 sequence: CASSPDRRMNTEAFF. The CDR3 region has the DNA TGTGCCAGCAGCCCGGACAGAAGAATGAACACTGAAGCTTTCTTT.

This chain links TRBV10-3 with TRBJ2-1; 11 positions match TRBD2. Trimming cost V 5 bases and J 2 bases; bases outside gene matches: 2. The CDR3 is 15 amino acids. The germline V gene encodes CDR1 ENHRY and CDR2 SYGVKD. CDR3 nucleotides: TGTGCCATCAGTTTTAGCGGGGGGGCCTACAATGAGCAGTTCTTC. It codes for CAISFSGGAYNEQFF.

V gene TRBV6-5 combines with J gene TRBJ2-7, with unresolved D. This CDR3 is built from 14 residues. CDR1 MNHEY and CDR2 SVGAGI come from the germline V gene. With 2 bases removed from V and 2 bases from J, the gap between germline ends came to 10 bases. CDR3: CASSYDLGPYEQYF. DNA for the CDR3: TGTGCCAGCAGTTACGACCTAGGGCCCTACGAGCAGTACTTC.

The table lists this clone with a count of one. The V and J genes are TRBV6-5 and TRBJ1-2; 8 bases agree with TRBD1. This CDR3 spans 14 amino acids. The V gene's germline CDR1 is MNHEY and CDR2 SVGAGI. The V gene end was trimmed by 3 bases and the J gene end by 7 bases; junction bases not matched to a gene: 7. CDR3 sequence (DNA): TGTGCCAGCAGTTATGGCAGGGGGCGTAGTGGCTACACCTTC. Protein sequence: CASSYGRGRSGYTF.

V gene TRBV2 combines with J gene TRBJ1-5, with D perhaps matching TRBD1 (5 bases). V was pared by 3 bases and J by 8 bases, with 14 bases between. Looked up from germline, CDR1 is SNHLY and CDR2 is FYNNEI. This CDR3 spans 14 amino acids. The DNA of the CDR3 is TGTGCCAGCAGTGAGAATGGGGGTGGAGAGCCCCAGCATTTT. Translation: CASSENGGGEPQHF.

This clone is judged medium-sized. The V call is TRBV20-1, the J call TRBJ1-2; D is unclear. CDR1 is DFQATT, CDR2 SNEGSKA, per germline (reference sequence). V was pared by 1 base and J by 3 bases, with 3 bases between. This CDR3 comprises 11 residues. CDR3 sequence reads: CSARADYGYTF. CDR3 sequence (DNA): TGCAGTGCTAGAGCCGACTATGGCTACACCTTC.

The chain carries TRBV19 and TRBJ2-5, with a possible D match to TRBD1 (5 bases). The CDR3 covers 14 residues. Per germline, CDR1 LNHDA and CDR2 SQIVND (reference sequence). The ends were cut back, 4 bases at V and 3 bases at J, with 12 bases in the middle. The CDR3 DNA is TGTGCCAGTAGTACGTTCGGCAGGGAAGAGACCCAGTACTTC. Amino acids: CASSTFGREETQYF.

The chain is built from TRBV7-9 and TRBJ1-5; possibly TRBD1 for D (5 bases). CDR1 is SEHNR, CDR2 FQNEAQ, per germline (reference sequence). V lost 1 base to trimming and J lost 6 bases, with 10 bases between them. CDR3 size: 14 residues. The CDR3 protein is CASSLEGGGQPQHF. The CDR3 DNA sequence: TGTGCCAGCAGCTTAGAAGGCGGGGGTCAGCCCCAGCATTTT.

The chain couples TRBV10-3 to TRBJ2-7, with D maybe TRBD1 (5 bases). Germline lookup yields CDR1 ENHRY and CDR2 SYGVKD. The CDR3 has 13 residues. Trimming left V 2 bases short and J 6 bases short, with 11 bases between. The CDR3 DNA sequence: TGTGCCATCAGTGAGCTCAGGGATGGCGAGCAGTACTTC. This sequence encodes CAISELRDGEQYF.